The following is a T cell receptor (beta chain) sequence with its context. Authors' methods: Reference gene primer amplification gave nucleated cell count estimates. The table came from immunoSEQ multiplex PCR; TCRdb's copy has only in-frame clones and leaves some out. V and J calls and clone size are given by that table; D and trimming were obtained from the DNA. The top ten hold around 12% of the sample, which has 250,000 to 350,000 clones, about 88% seen once. The data stem from a study of blood T cell repertoires in COVID-19. Study-wide background: Some COVID-19 samples were acute and others convalescent; all came from the United States, Italy and Spain.

The length of the CDR3 is 13 residues. V lost 4 bases and J lost 6, with 13 bases in between. Germline CDR1 is LGHDT and CDR2 is YNNKEL (reference sequence). The specimen was peripheral blood. The rearrangement joins TRBV3-1 (or the pseudogene TRBV3-2) to TRBJ2-7; D is perhaps TRBD1 (5 bases). The sequence derives from a woman aged 55 to 70 with acute or convalescent COVID-19. CDR3 sequence reads: CASSPGSAFEQYF. CDR3 coding DNA: TGTGCCAGCAGCCCAGGGTCAGCCTTCGAGCAGTACTTC.